This T cell receptor (beta chain) was found in a study of blood T cell repertoires in COVID-19. Across the whole study: Sources were T cells, B-cell-depleted T cells, or PBMCs; the material itself was cDNA or gDNA.

The CDR3 contains 15 residues. Trimming removed 0 bases from V and 10 bases from J; junction bases left unmatched: 6. Looked up from germline, CDR1 is SGHNT and CDR2 is YYREEE (reference sequence). Across under 25 US areas, participants ranged in age from 18 to 89 years. In the original workflow: Cell counts per sample came from amplifying reference gene primers. Profiled with immunoSEQ multiplex PCR; TCRdb holds only in-frame clones, not every one. V and J calls and clone size are as listed in that table; D and trimming were resolved from the DNA. The sample lists about 170,000 clones; 87% were seen once.

Sequenced material: PBMCs or T cells enriched from blood (not recorded which). The genes are TRBV5-4 and TRBJ1-6; TRBD1 aligns across 8 bases. The receptor comes from a human donor with acute COVID-19. The donor label of this sample is uncertain. This CDR3 reads CASSLGQGAGSPLHF. In DNA, the CDR3 is TGTGCCAGCAGCTTGGGGCAGGGGGCAGGATCACCCCTCCACTTT.